Below are 30 T cell receptor beta chains sequenced from a single sample in a study of T cell changes during pregnancy in multiple sclerosis. Profiled with immunoSEQ multiplex PCR; TCRdb holds only in-frame clones, not every one. The sample records almost 50,000 clones, roughly 95% being singletons. This specimen consisted of CD4+ T cells from peripheral blood mononuclear cells, obtained in the third trimester of pregnancy. The receptors originated from a female donor with multiple sclerosis, enrolled in a pregnancy study.

This chain links TRBV19 with TRBJ2-5, with 10 bases fitting TRBD2. The CDR3 runs 16 residues. With V trimmed by 5 bases and J by 1 base, 7 bases remained unmatched. Germline values: CDR1 LNHDA, CDR2 SQIVND (reference sequence). The CDR3 nucleotides read TGTGCCAGTAGTGACTTATGGACTAGCGGCCAAGAGACCCAGTACTTC. Translated: CASSDLWTSGQETQYF. The whole variable domain, remainder taken from reference TRBV19 and TRBJ2-5, is DGGITQSPKYLFRKEGQNVTLSCEQNLNHDAMYWYRQDPGQGLRLIYYSQIVNDFQKGDIAEGYSVSREKKESFPLTVTSAQKNPTAFYLCASSDLWTSGQETQYFGPGTRLLVL.

V is TRBV19 and J is TRBJ2-5; 10 bases align to TRBD2. Looked up from germline, CDR1 is LNHDA and CDR2 is SQIVND (reference sequence). The junction had 7 bases not matched to a gene; V was cut back by 7 bases and J by 2 bases. The CDR3 sequence is 15 residues long. The CDR3 DNA reads as TGTGCCAGTAAAGGAAGCGGGAGGGTTCAAGAGACCCAGTACTTC. Protein product: CASKGSGRVQETQYF.

The chain employs TRBV29-1 and TRBJ2-5; TRBD2 agrees at 14 bases. CDR1 SQVTM and CDR2 ANQGSEA come from the germline V gene. This CDR3 is 15 amino acids long. V was pared by 5 bases and J by 5 bases, with 7 bases of the junction left unmatched. DNA for the CDR3: TGCAGCGTTCGGACTAGCGGGGGGAATCGGGAGACCCAGTACTTC. As protein: CSVRTSGGNRETQYF.

The chain is built from TRBV5-1 and TRBJ2-7; D is possibly TRBD1 (5 bases). The V gene's germline CDR1 is SGHRS and CDR2 YFSETQ. The length of the CDR3 is 14 residues. Trimming pared 0 bases from V and 6 bases from J, leaving 13 bases between. CDR3: CASSLAVWGSEQYF. In nucleotides, the CDR3 is TGCGCCAGCAGCTTGGCCGTATGGGGCTCCGAGCAGTACTTC. Full variable domain (remainder filled in from reference TRBV5-1 and TRBJ2-7): KAGVTQTPRYLIKTRGQQVTLSCSPISGHRSVSWYQQTPGQGLQFLFEYFSETQRNKGNFPGRFSGRQFSNSRSEMNVSTLELGDSALYLCASSLAVWGSEQYFGPGTRLTVT.

The chain couples TRBV5-4 to TRBJ2-1; tentatively, D is TRBD2 (5 bases). The CDR3 loop spans 15 amino acids. Trimming took 4 bases from V and 0 from J, leaving 11 bases between them. The germline gives CDR1 SGHNT, CDR2 YYREEE (reference sequence). CDR3 DNA: TGTGCCAGCAGCGTCACTAGGAGCTCCTACAATGAGCAGTTCTTC. Translated: CASSVTRSSYNEQFF.

The chain is built from TRBV7-2 and TRBJ2-3; 11 bases line up with TRBD2. Germline CDR1 reads SGHTA; CDR2 reads FQGNSA. V lost 6 bases, J lost 0 bases, and 2 bases stayed unmatched. This CDR3 is 15 amino acids long. The CDR3 nucleotides read TGTGCCAGCAGAGTAGCGGGGGGGAGCACAGATACGCAGTATTTT. The encoded protein is CASRVAGGSTDTQYF. Full variable domain (remainder filled in from reference TRBV7-2 and TRBJ2-3): GAGVSQSPSNKVTEKGKDVELRCDPISGHTALYWYRQSLGQGLEFLIYFQGNSAPDKSGLPSDRFSAERTGGSVSTLTIQRTQQEDSAVYLCASRVAGGSTDTQYFGPGTRLTVL.

The V and J genes are TRBV11-3 and TRBJ2-7; D possibly corresponds to TRBD1 (6 bases). Between the trimmed V and J ends, which lost 0 bases and 5 bases, there was a span of 17 bases. The CDR3 totals 16 residues. Germline CDR1 and CDR2: SGHNT and YENEEA. CDR3 amino acids: CASSLDGTGRVDEQYF. CDR3 nucleotides: TGTGCCAGCAGCTTAGACGGAACAGGGCGGGTGGACGAGCAGTACTTC.

The rearrangement uses TRBV7-9 and TRBJ2-7; 13 nucleotides align to TRBD2. Germline V lookup: CDR1 SEHNR, CDR2 FQNEAQ (reference sequence). The junction had 7 bases not matched to a gene; V was cut back by 5 bases and J by 6 bases. CDR3 length: 15 amino acids. The CDR3 DNA is TGTGCCAGCAGCCCAGGGACTAGCGGGACAACCGAGCAGTACTTC. Its translation: CASSPGTSGTTEQYF.

The chain carries TRBV19 and TRBJ2-2; a weak D match, TRBD2 (7 bases). V was shortened by 5 bases and J by 6 bases, with 16 bases between the two germline ends. Per germline, CDR1 LNHDA and CDR2 SQIVND (reference sequence). The CDR3 spans 15 residues. CDR3 nucleotide sequence: TGTGCCAGTAGTGCCGAGGGGGGGCGCGCCGGGGAGCTGTTTTTT. Its translation is CASSAEGGRAGELFF. Combining the CDR3 with reference TRBV19 and TRBJ2-2 gives the whole variable domain DGGITQSPKYLFRKEGQNVTLSCEQNLNHDAMYWYRQDPGQGLRLIYYSQIVNDFQKGDIAEGYSVSREKKESFPLTVTSAQKNPTAFYLCASSAEGGRAGELFFGEGSRLTVL.

The V call is TRBV5-4, the J call TRBJ1-1, with 7 bases matching TRBD1. Germline V lookup: CDR1 SGHNT, CDR2 YYREEE (reference sequence). This CDR3 region has 16 residues. V gave up 0 bases and J gave up 0 bases; unmatched junction bases: 5. Written as DNA, the CDR3 is TGTGCCAGCAGCTTGGGGACAGGCTCTATGAACACTGAAGCTTTCTTT. The encoded protein is CASSLGTGSMNTEAFF.

The chain recombines TRBV6-5 with TRBJ2-7; 7 bases match TRBD1. With 2 bases clipped from V and 5 bases from J, the junction kept 9 bases outside the gene matches. Germline-derived CDR1 and CDR2 are MNHEY and SVGAGI. CDR3 length: 15 residues. Here the CDR3 reads CASSYTAGGPNEQYF. The CDR3 nucleotides are TGTGCCAGCAGTTACACGGCAGGGGGTCCCAACGAGCAGTACTTC.

The gene calls are TRBV5-6 and TRBJ2-5, with a tentative D call TRBD2 (5 bases). CDR3 length: 16 residues. The V gene's germline CDR1 is SGHDT and CDR2 YYEEEE. Trimming pared 1 base from V and 3 bases from J, leaving 16 bases between. CDR3 sequence reads: CASSLPSLTMKETQYF. The DNA of the CDR3 is TGTGCCAGCAGCTTGCCCTCCTTGACTATGAAAGAGACCCAGTACTTC. The whole variable domain, remainder taken from reference TRBV5-6 and TRBJ2-5, is DAGVTQSPTHLIKTRGQQVTLRCSPKSGHDTVSWYQQALGQGPQFIFQYYEEEERQRGNFPDRFSGHQFPNYSSELNVNALLLGDSALYLCASSLPSLTMKETQYFGPGTRLLVL.

The chain combines TRBV5-4 with TRBJ1-1, with D tentatively TRBD1 (5 bases). The CDR3 has 13 residues. With 4 bases removed from V and 6 bases from J, the gap between germline ends came to 13 bases. CDR1 is SGHNT, CDR2 YYREEE, per germline (reference sequence). CDR3 amino acids: CASSRGVSAEAFF. DNA for the CDR3: TGTGCCAGCAGCCGGGGGGTATCGGCTGAAGCTTTCTTT.

This chain uses TRBV6-5 with TRBJ1-1, with TRBD1 matching over 11 bases. Germline V CDR1 and CDR2: MNHEY, SVGAGI. Trimming at V came to 5 bases and at J to 8 bases, leaving 4 bases not matched to a gene. The CDR3 length is 13 residues. For the CDR3, the DNA is TGTGCCAGCAGTACGGACAGGGGGCCAGAAGCTTTCTTT. Amino acids: CASSTDRGPEAFF.

The CDR3 sequence is CASRMTRNTGELFF. In DNA, the CDR3 is TGTGCCAGCAGGATGACTAGGAACACCGGGGAGCTGTTTTTT. The chain combines TRBV2 with TRBJ2-2; maybe TRBD2 (6 bases). The V gene lost 6 bases and the J gene lost 1 base, with 9 bases spanning the gap. The germline gives CDR1 SNHLY, CDR2 FYNNEI. The CDR3 spans 14 residues. The full variable domain, completed using reference TRBV2 and TRBJ2-2, is EPEVTQTPSHQVTQMGQEVILRCVPISNHLYFYWYRQILGQKVEFLVSFYNNEISEKSEIFDDQFSVERPDGSNFTLKIRSTKLEDSAMYFCASRMTRNTGELFFGEGSRLTVL.

V is TRBV5-5 and J is TRBJ2-1; 12 bases match TRBD2. From germline, CDR1 is SGHKS and CDR2 YYEKEE (reference sequence). This CDR3 comprises 17 residues. The junction had 5 bases not matched to a gene; V was cut back by 4 bases and J by 0 bases. In nucleotides, the CDR3 is TGTGCCAGCAGCCACGGACTAGCGGGGTTCTCCTACAATGAGCAGTTCTTC. Translated, it gives CASSHGLAGFSYNEQFF.

V gene TRBV21-1 combines with J gene TRBJ2-3; TRBD2, as called in the table, went unchecked against the DNA. TRBV21-1 is designated a pseudogene. This CDR3 region has 17 residues. CDR3 nucleotide sequence: TGTGCCAGCAGCAAAGATAGGGACTGCATTCACACAGATACGCAGTATTTT. Its protein product is CASSKDRDCIHTDTQYF.

This clone was recorded once. Written as DNA, the CDR3 is TGTGCCAGCAGCTCGGGACAGGGGGAAGGTGAAAAACTGTTTTTT. Its translation: CASSSGQGEGEKLFF. The chain links TRBV7-9 to TRBJ1-4; 11 nucleotides line up with TRBD1. The CDR3 is made up of 15 amino acids. CDR1 and CDR2 (germline): SEHNR, FQNEAQ (reference sequence). The J segment lost 7 bases and the V segment lost 4 bases, leaving 5 bases of the junction unmatched.

The rearrangement joins TRBV6-5 to TRBJ2-5, with TRBD1 as a possible D gene (7 bases). The CDR3 runs 13 residues. Trimming took off 2 bases at V and 5 bases at J, with 9 bases between the two ends. Germline V gives CDR1 MNHEY, CDR2 SVGAGI. The CDR3 spells CASSYPGGETQYF. CDR3 nucleotide sequence: TGTGCCAGCAGTTACCCAGGGGGGGAGACCCAGTACTTC.

This rearrangement joins TRBV19 to TRBJ1-6, with D unresolved. V was shortened by 1 base and J by 6 bases, with 10 bases between the two germline ends. The CDR3 is 15 amino acids. Germline CDR1 and CDR2: LNHDA and SQIVND (reference sequence). Here the CDR3 DNA reads TGTGCCAGTAGTATAGGGGCGTTAGGTAATTCACCCCTCCACTTT. Translating gives CASSIGALGNSPLHF.

The V call is TRBV11-1, the J call TRBJ2-7; possibly TRBD2 for D (6 bases). V shed 3 bases and J shed 6 bases, with 9 bases lying between them. CDR3 length: 12 amino acids. CDR1 and CDR2 (germline): SGHAT, FQDESV (reference sequence). CDR3 amino acids: CASSFQGGEQYF. CDR3 DNA: TGTGCCAGCAGCTTCCAGGGAGGCGAGCAGTACTTC.

This CDR3 is CASSPYLGQGNEQFF. The CDR3 DNA is TGTGCCAGCAGCCCTTACCTGGGACAGGGAAATGAGCAGTTCTTC. This chain joins TRBV11-2 and TRBJ2-1; 9 nucleotides align to TRBD1. Germline CDR1 is SGHAT and CDR2 is FQNNGV. V gave up 5 bases and J gave up 7 bases; unmatched junction bases: 9. This CDR3 region has 15 residues.

The chain links TRBV5-8 to TRBJ2-1, with D possibly being TRBD2 (6 bases). V lost 1 base to trimming and J lost 7 bases, with 12 bases between them. The CDR3 spans 14 residues. The V gene's germline CDR1 is SGHTS and CDR2 YDEGEE. The CDR3 bases are TGTGCCAGCAGCTTGTTTAGCGGAAAAAATGAGCAGTTCTTC. This translates into CASSLFSGKNEQFF.

The J gene is TRBJ2-2, the V gene TRBV4-3; 9 bases are a match to TRBD2. Germline-derived CDR1 and CDR2 are LGHNA and YSLEER. The CDR3 consists of 16 residues. The J segment lost 7 bases and the V segment lost 4 bases, leaving 10 bases of the junction unmatched. The CDR3 DNA reads TGCGCCAGCAGCCGTGGACTAGCGAGTGGGGGCGGGGAGCTGTTTTTT. Amino acid sequence: CASSRGLASGGGELFF.

The chain couples TRBV14 to TRBJ2-7; 10 nucleotides match TRBD1. Germline loops: CDR1 SGHDN, CDR2 FVKESK. The CDR3 has 16 amino acids. With 4 bases clipped from V and 6 bases from J, the junction kept 12 bases outside the gene matches. The CDR3 loop is CASSLRKGQGRSEQYF. The CDR3 nucleotides read TGTGCCAGCAGCCTAAGAAAGGGACAGGGGAGGAGCGAGCAGTACTTC.

This sequence joins TRBV10-3 and TRBJ2-3, with D maybe TRBD1 (6 bases). The CDR3 covers 15 residues. V lost 2 bases and J 2 bases, leaving 11 bases between the germline ends. Germline V gene sequence: CDR1 ENHRY, CDR2 SYGVKD. The CDR3 bases are TGTGCCATCAGTGAGGGACAGAGAATCACAGATACGCAGTATTTT. Protein sequence: CAISEGQRITDTQYF.

V and J are TRBV19 and TRBJ1-6; tentatively, D is TRBD1 (5 bases). The CDR3 contains 15 residues. Germline values: CDR1 LNHDA, CDR2 SQIVND (reference sequence). Trimming shortened V by 3 bases and J by 7 bases, and 13 bases separated the two germline ends. The CDR3 loop is CASSIEQVNNSPLHF. As DNA, the CDR3 is TGTGCCAGTAGTATTGAACAGGTGAACAATTCACCCCTCCACTTT.

The chain links TRBV7-3 to TRBJ2-1; 11 nucleotides match TRBD1. Trimming took 5 bases from V and 0 from J; bases not matched to a gene: 9. The CDR3 is 18 amino acids. Germline V gene data show CDR1 as SGHTA and CDR2 as FQGTGA. DNA for the CDR3: TGTGCCAGCAGCCCGAGATCCGGGACAGGGGGCTCCTACAATGAGCAGTTCTTC. It encodes CASSPRSGTGGSYNEQFF.

This rearrangement joins TRBV5-6 to TRBJ2-5; 8 bases align to TRBD1. The CDR3 spans 13 residues. With 4 bases clipped from V and 5 bases from J, the junction kept 4 bases outside the gene matches. In germline, CDR1 is SGHDT, CDR2 YYEEEE. This CDR3 reads CASSRDRSETQYF. The CDR3 nucleotides are TGTGCCAGCAGCCGGGACAGGTCGGAGACCCAGTACTTC.

The rearrangement joins TRBV4-1 to TRBJ1-5; D unclear. This CDR3 is 16 amino acids long. Trimming left V 1 base short and J 0 bases short, with 10 bases between. CDR1 is MGHRA, CDR2 YSYEKL, per germline. The CDR3 protein is CASSQVPSLSNQPQHF. The CDR3 DNA sequence: TGCGCCAGCAGCCAAGTGCCGAGCCTTAGCAATCAGCCCCAGCATTTT.